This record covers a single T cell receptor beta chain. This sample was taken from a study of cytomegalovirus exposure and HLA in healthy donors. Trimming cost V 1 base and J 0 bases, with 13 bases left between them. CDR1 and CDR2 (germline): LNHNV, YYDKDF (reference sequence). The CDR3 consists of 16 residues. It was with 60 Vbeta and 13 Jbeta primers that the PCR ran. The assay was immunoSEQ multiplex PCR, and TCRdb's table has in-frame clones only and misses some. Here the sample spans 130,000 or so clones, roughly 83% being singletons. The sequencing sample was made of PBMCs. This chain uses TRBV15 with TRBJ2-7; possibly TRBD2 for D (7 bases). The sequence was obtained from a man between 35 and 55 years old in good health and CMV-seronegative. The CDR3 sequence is CATSRAAGASSYEQYF. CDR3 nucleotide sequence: TGTGCCACCAGCAGAGCCGCGGGGGCCAGCTCCTACGAGCAGTACTTC.